Sequencing of this T cell receptor (beta chain) was carried out in a study of CD8 T cells in ankylosing spondylitis. Of note for this clonotype: Its target is unknown.

TCR beta libraries were made by quantitative 5'-RACE with molecular barcodes. Each CDR3 protein gets one entry after TCRdb re-called the 5' RACE reads with MiXCR. The repertoire has hundreds of thousands of distinct CDR3 sequences, around 26% of them found once; the top ten carry about 1%. Regarding the study as a whole: What seemed typical of ankylosing spondylitis blood was a TCR beta motif built from several highly homologous variants. Significantly higher representation of disease-linked clones was reported for matched ankylosing spondylitis synovial fluid. Disease-linked clones, CD8+, were relatively rare in peripheral blood. Some motif variants had been reported before (in reactive arthritis synovial fluid and blood).

The length of the CDR3 is 17 residues. With V trimmed by 6 bases and J by 1 base, 4 bases remained unmatched. Germline loops: CDR1 SGHVS, CDR2 FQNEAQ. This TCR came from a male donor with ankylosing spondylitis. V and J are TRBV7-8 and TRBJ2-2; TRBD2 aligns across 14 bases. The sample comprised blood, either unsorted or a sorted T cell fraction (not recorded which). The CDR3 spells CASRQGLAGGNTGELFF. The CDR3, as DNA: TGTGCCAGCAGACAAGGACTAGCGGGAGGGAACACCGGGGAGCTGTTTTTT.